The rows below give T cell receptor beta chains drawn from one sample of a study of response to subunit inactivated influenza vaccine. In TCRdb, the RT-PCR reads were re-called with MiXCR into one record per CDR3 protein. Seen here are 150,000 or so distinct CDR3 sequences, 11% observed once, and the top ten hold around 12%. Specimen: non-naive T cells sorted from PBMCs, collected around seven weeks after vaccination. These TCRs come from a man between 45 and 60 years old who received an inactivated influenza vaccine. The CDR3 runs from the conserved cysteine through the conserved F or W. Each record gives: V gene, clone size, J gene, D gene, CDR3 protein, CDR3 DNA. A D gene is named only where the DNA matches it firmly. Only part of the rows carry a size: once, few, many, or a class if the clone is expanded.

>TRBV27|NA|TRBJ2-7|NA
CASSLGPRTEQYF
TGTGCCAGCAGTTTGGGTCCGAGGACCGAGCAGTACTTC
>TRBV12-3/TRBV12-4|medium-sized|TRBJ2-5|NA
CASSLASGAQETQYF
TGTGCCAGCAGTTTGGCGAGCGGTGCGCAAGAGACCCAGTACTTC
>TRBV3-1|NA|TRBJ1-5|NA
CASSQQASSNQPQHF
TGTGCCAGCAGCCAGCAAGCAAGTAGCAATCAGCCCCAGCATTTT
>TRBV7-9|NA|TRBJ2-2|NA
CASSLGSQGFGGELFF
TGTGCCAGCAGCTTAGGAAGTCAGGGGTTCGGCGGGGAGCTGTTTTTT
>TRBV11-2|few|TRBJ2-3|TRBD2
CASSFVHGGRSGADTQYF
TGTGCCAGCAGCTTCGTTCACGGCGGGAGGTCAGGGGCAGATACGCAGTATTTT
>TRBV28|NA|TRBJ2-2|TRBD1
CASKTGTGGTGELFF
TGTGCCAGCAAAACCGGGACAGGGGGCACCGGGGAGCTGTTTTTT
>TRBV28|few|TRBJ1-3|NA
CASSSLSDGSGNTIYF
TGTGCCAGCAGTTCTCTGTCGGATGGTTCTGGAAACACCATATATTTT
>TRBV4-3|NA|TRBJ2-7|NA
CASSQVLGSYEQYF
TGCGCCAGCAGCCAAGTTTTGGGCTCCTACGAGCAGTACTTC
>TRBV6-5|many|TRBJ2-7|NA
CASSSAANQYF
TGTGCCAGCAGTTCAGCGGCTAATCAGTACTTC
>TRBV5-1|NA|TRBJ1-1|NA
CASSLDTNTEAFF
TGCGCCAGCAGCTTGGATACGAACACTGAAGCTTTCTTT
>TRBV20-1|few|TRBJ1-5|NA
CSARDDRNNQPQHF
TGCAGTGCTAGAGATGACAGGAACAATCAGCCCCAGCATTTT
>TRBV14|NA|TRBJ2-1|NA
CASRRDWRSSSYNEQFF
TGTGCCAGCAGACGGGACTGGCGTTCGAGCTCCTACAATGAGCAGTTCTTC
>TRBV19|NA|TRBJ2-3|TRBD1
CASSARDRNTDTQYF
TGTGCCAGTAGTGCACGGGACAGAAACACAGATACGCAGTATTTT
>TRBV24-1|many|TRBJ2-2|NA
CATSDWREDTGELFF
TGTGCCACCAGTGATTGGAGAGAGGACACCGGGGAGCTGTTTTTT
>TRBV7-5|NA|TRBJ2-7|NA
CISVPEAHSRDRESPEQYF
NA
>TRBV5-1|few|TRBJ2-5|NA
CASSLAITIKETQYF
TGCGCCAGCAGCTTGGCCATTACGATTAAAGAGACCCAGTACTTC
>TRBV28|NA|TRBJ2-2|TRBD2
CASRLLAGENTGELFF
TGTGCCAGCAGACTACTAGCGGGAGAAAACACCGGGGAGCTGTTTTTT
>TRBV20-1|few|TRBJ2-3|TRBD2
CSGVLGLAYTDTQYF
TGCAGTGGAGTATTGGGACTAGCCTACACAGATACGCAGTATTTT
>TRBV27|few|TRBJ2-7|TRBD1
CASTRTGNSYEQYF
TGTGCCAGCACCCGGACAGGAAACTCCTACGAGCAGTACTTC
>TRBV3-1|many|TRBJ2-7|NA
CASSLGPDRYEQYF
TGTGCCAGCAGCCTCGGACCTGACAGATACGAGCAGTACTTC
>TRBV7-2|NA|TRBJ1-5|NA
CASSLEGDRNQPQHF
TGTGCCAGCAGCTTAGAAGGGGACCGCAATCAGCCCCAGCATTTT
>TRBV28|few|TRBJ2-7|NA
CASSLFSGISYEQYF
TGTGCCAGCAGTTTATTTTCTGGAATCTCCTACGAGCAGTACTTC
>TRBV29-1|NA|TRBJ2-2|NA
CSVVLLASTGELFF
TGCAGCGTTGTGCTCTTAGCGAGCACCGGGGAGCTGTTTTTT
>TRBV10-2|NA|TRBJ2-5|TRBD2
CASSRSRGGQETQYF
TGCGCCAGCAGCAGAAGTCGGGGGGGCCAGGAGACCCAGTACTTC
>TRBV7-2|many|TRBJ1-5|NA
CASSLRPGVAQPQHF
TGTGCCAGCAGCTTACGGCCGGGGGTCGCTCAGCCCCAGCATTTT
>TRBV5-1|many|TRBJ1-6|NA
CASSLRQEGSSPLHF
TGCGCCAGCAGCTTGCGGCAGGAGGGTAGTTCACCCCTCCACTTT
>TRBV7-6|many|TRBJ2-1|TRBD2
CASRRTSGPNEQFF
TGTGCCAGCCGAAGGACTAGCGGTCCCAATGAGCAGTTCTTC
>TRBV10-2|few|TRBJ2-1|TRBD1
CAIDRGWNEQFF
TGCGCCATAGACAGGGGTTGGAATGAGCAGTTCTTC
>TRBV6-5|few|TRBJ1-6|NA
CASSYSGLDSPLHF
TGTGCCAGCAGTTACTCCGGCCTAGATTCACCCCTCCACTTT
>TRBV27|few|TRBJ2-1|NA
CASSLSRGEQFF
TGTGCCAGCAGTTTATCGCGGGGTGAGCAGTTCTTC
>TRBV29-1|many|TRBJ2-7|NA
CSVEDQSGAYEQYF
TGCAGCGTTGAAGATCAAAGTGGGGCCTACGAGCAGTACTTC
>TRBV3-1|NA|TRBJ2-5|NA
CASSQEFQGLRWTQYF
TGTGCCAGCAGCCAAGAATTCCAGGGCTTACGCTGGACCCAGTACTTC
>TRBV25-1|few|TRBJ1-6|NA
CASSEWGRAGSPLHF
TGTGCCAGCAGTGAATGGGGGAGGGCAGGTTCACCCCTCCACTTT
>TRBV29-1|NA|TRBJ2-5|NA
CSVELSVGETQYF
TGCAGCGTTGAACTTTCCGTGGGAGAGACCCAGTACTTC
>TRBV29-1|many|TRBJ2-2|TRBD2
CSGKLAGVDTGELFF
TGCAGCGGAAAACTAGCGGGGGTTGACACCGGGGAGCTGTTTTTT
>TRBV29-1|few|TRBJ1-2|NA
CSVRQEGNYGYTF
TGCAGCGTTAGGCAGGAGGGTAACTATGGCTACACCTTC
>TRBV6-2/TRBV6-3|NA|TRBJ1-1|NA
CASSYGFGFVTFGRANTEAFF
TGTGCCAGCAGTTACGGGTTTGGCTTTGTCACGTTTGGCAGGGCGAACACTGAAGCTTTCTTT
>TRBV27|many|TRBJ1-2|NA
CASSPQLIHGYTF
TGTGCCAGCAGTCCGCAGCTGATCCATGGCTACACCTTC
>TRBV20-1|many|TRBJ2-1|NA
CSARDQVRRPNEQFF
TGCAGTGCTAGAGATCAGGTCCGACGTCCCAATGAGCAGTTCTTC
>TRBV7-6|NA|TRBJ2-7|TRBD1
CASGNRFRGRGEQYF
TGTGCCAGCGGAAATAGGTTCAGGGGGCGAGGCGAGCAGTACTTC
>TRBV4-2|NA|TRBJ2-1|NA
CASSQGFVGNEQFF
TGTGCCAGCAGCCAAGGGTTCGTGGGAAATGAGCAGTTCTTC
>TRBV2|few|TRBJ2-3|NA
CASRRDGVSTDTQYF
TGTGCCAGCAGAAGGGACGGTGTAAGCACAGATACGCAGTATTTT
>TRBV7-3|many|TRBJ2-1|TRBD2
CASSFQSTFSGRGTINEQFF
TGTGCCAGCAGCTTCCAATCCACTTTTAGCGGGAGAGGCACGATCAATGAGCAGTTCTTC
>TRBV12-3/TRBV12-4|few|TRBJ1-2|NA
CASSLGTSLGYTF
TGTGCCAGCAGTCTCGGGACATCTTTGGGCTACACCTTC
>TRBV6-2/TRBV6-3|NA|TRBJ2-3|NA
CASNGGTTDTQYF
TGTGCCAGCAACGGAGGGACCACAGATACGCAGTATTTT